Listed here are 9 T cell receptor beta chains from one sample, sequenced in a study of blood T cell repertoires in COVID-19. TCRdb's copy holds only in-frame clones and misses some; the assay was immunoSEQ multiplex PCR. The profile covers roughly 250,000 clones, with about 80% appearing a single time and more than 2.5% taken by the ten largest. The source material was peripheral blood. The receptors were sampled from a woman of 80 years or more with acute or convalescent COVID-19.

The chain recombines TRBV7-9 with TRBJ1-4, with D possibly matching TRBD1 (6 bases). The CDR3 is 15 amino acids. Trimming took off 2 bases at V and 4 bases at J, with 11 bases between the two ends. CDR1 and CDR2 (germline): SEHNR, FQNEAQ (reference sequence). The CDR3 coding sequence is TGTGCCAGCAGCTTACAGGGGACGGGTAATGAAAAACTGTTTTTT. Residues: CASSLQGTGNEKLFF.

The chain joins TRBV7-2 to TRBJ2-3, with TRBD2 as a possible D gene (5 bases). The CDR3 spans 17 residues. The germline V and J ends were trimmed by 1 base and 1 base, with 15 bases remaining between them. Germline assignment: CDR1 SGHTA and CDR2 FQGNSA. The CDR3 DNA reads TGTGCCAGCAGCTTAGAGGGCGGGCCCGGGGGCACAGATACGCAGTATTTT. Amino acids: CASSLEGGPGGTDTQYF.

The chain links TRBV5-1 to TRBJ2-2, with 8 nucleotides matching TRBD2. Per germline, CDR1 SGHRS and CDR2 YFSETQ. This CDR3 contains 15 residues. Losses at the gene ends were 0 bases for V and 5 bases for J; bases not matched to a gene: 3. CDR3 region: CASSLDPSGTGELFF. The DNA of the CDR3 is TGCGCCAGCAGCTTGGACCCTAGCGGGACCGGGGAGCTGTTTTTT.

This chain links TRBV5-6 with TRBJ2-1; TRBD2 matches at 7 bases. Germline lookup yields CDR1 SGHDT and CDR2 YYEEEE. The CDR3 loop spans 16 amino acids. The ends lost 2 bases at V and 0 bases at J; junction bases unmatched: 5. Here the CDR3 DNA reads TGTGCCAGCAGCTTCTACGGCGGGAGCTCCTACAATGAGCAGTTCTTC. Amino acids: CASSFYGGSSYNEQFF.

This clone has just one count. This chain links TRBV4-2 with TRBJ2-5; 10 bases fit TRBD2. Unmatched junction bases numbered 0, after V lost 1 base and J lost 1 base. Germline V gene data show CDR1 as LGHNA and CDR2 as YNFKEQ. The CDR3 loop spans 15 amino acids. The CDR3 nucleotides are TGTGCCAGCAGCCAAGGGACTAGCGGCCAAGAGACCCAGTACTTC. As protein: CASSQGTSGQETQYF.

This clone occurred a few times. The V and J genes are TRBV5-1 and TRBJ1-1, with 9 bases that match TRBD1. Germline CDR1 and CDR2: SGHRS and YFSETQ. The V gene end was trimmed by 4 bases and the J gene end by 4 bases; junction bases not matched to a gene: 14. The CDR3 extends over 17 amino acids. CDR3 nucleotide sequence: TGCGCCAGCAGCAAACAGGGGGCGCTTACTTCGTTCACTGAAGCTTTCTTT. This codes for CASSKQGALTSFTEAFF.

The rearrangement joins TRBV19 to TRBJ2-1; a possible D gene is TRBD2 (7 bases). Deletions cut 3 bases from V and 2 bases from J, with 14 bases between. This CDR3 comprises 16 residues. Germline V gene data show CDR1 as LNHDA and CDR2 as SQIVND (reference sequence). The CDR3 region has the DNA TGTGCCAGTAGTATTTCAAGGGGGGGCCCCTACAATGAGCAGTTCTTC. This sequence encodes CASSISRGGPYNEQFF.

This chain connects TRBV19 to TRBJ1-2; TRBD1 matches 10 bases. Looked up from germline, CDR1 is LNHDA and CDR2 is SQIVND (reference sequence). J lost 4 bases, V lost 4 bases, and 15 bases had no gene match. The CDR3 is 18 residues long. The CDR3 nucleotides are TGTGCCAGTAGTAGGGTGACAGGGGGCGCTGACGGTGGCTATGGCTACACCTTC. Protein sequence: CASSRVTGGADGGYGYTF.

J is TRBJ2-1 and V is TRBV3-1 (or the pseudogene TRBV3-2); 7 positions agree with TRBD1. V gave up 2 bases and J gave up 3 bases; unmatched junction bases: 13. The CDR3 is 18 amino acids. CDR1 and CDR2 from the germline V gene are LGHDT and YNNKEL (reference sequence). This CDR3 is CASSQSRGWTGLYNEQFF. CDR3 coding DNA: TGTGCCAGCAGCCAATCGAGAGGTTGGACAGGTCTCTACAATGAGCAGTTCTTC.